Listed below are T cell receptor beta chains from one sample, sequenced in a study of T-cell memory formation after mild COVID-19. TCRdb ran MiXCR on the 5' RACE reads and lists one entry per CDR3 protein. The sample comprises some 310,000 distinct CDR3 sequences, roughly 19% of which are singletons, and 21% rests with the top ten. Sequenced: PBMCs or a T cell subset sorted from them (not recorded which). These receptors all come from a man between 18 and 35 years old who had mild COVID-19 (a few samples of this study predate the infection). Cell type and time point are not known. The CDR3 runs from the conserved cysteine through the conserved F or W. A D gene is named only where the DNA matches it firmly. Expanded clones get a size class; other rows say once, few or many, or leave the size out.

d_call j_call clone_size v_call cdr3_aa cdr3_nt
TRBD1 TRBJ1-4 - TRBV7-2 CASSFRTGINEKLFF TGTGCCAGCAGCTTTCGGACAGGGATTAATGAAAAACTGTTTTTT
- TRBJ1-6 few TRBV5-6 CASSHQTNSPLHF TGTGCCAGCAGCCACCAGACGAATTCACCCCTCCACTTT
TRBD2 TRBJ2-7 - TRBV5-1 CASSPWTSGGNTVSYEQYF TGCGCCAGCAGCCCCTGGACTAGCGGGGGGAATACCGTCTCCTACGAGCAGTACTTC
TRBD1 TRBJ1-6 - TRBV7-2 CASSSRLTGGLYSPLHF TGTGCCAGCAGCTCCAGACTCACAGGGGGCCTATATTCACCCCTCCACTTT
- TRBJ2-4 few TRBV27 CASSFLGQKNIQYF TGTGCCAGCAGTTTTTTGGGGCAGAAAAACATTCAGTACTTC
- TRBJ2-2 few TRBV27 CASSLFGTPGELFF TGTGCCAGCAGTTTATTTGGCACCCCAGGGGAGCTGTTTTTT
TRBD1 TRBJ1-2 few TRBV5-5 CASSWDRGGGYTF TGTGCCAGCAGCTGGGACAGGGGTGGTGGCTACACCTTC
- TRBJ2-5 few TRBV5-4 CASSLQGIGTQYF TGTGCCAGCAGCTTGCAGGGTATTGGGACCCAGTACTTC
TRBD2 TRBJ2-1 few TRBV5-5 CASSYAGRVEFF TGTGCCAGCAGCTATGCAGGGAGGGTGGAGTTCTTC
- TRBJ1-2 many TRBV12-3/TRBV12-4 CASSAGQANYGYTF TGTGCCAGCAGTGCGGGACAAGCTAACTATGGCTACACCTTC
TRBD1 TRBJ1-2 - TRBV7-9 CASSLDRGLDGYTF TGTGCCAGCAGCTTAGACAGGGGGCTCGATGGCTACACCTTC